This TCR beta chain was found in a study of long-term antiretroviral therapy in people with HIV. Findings and limits, study-wide: Collection of the blood, which took place between about 2003 and 2018, possibly occurred under older ART regimens. Pre-ART expanded clones dominated the repertoire at every time point. Repertoires with HIV possessed tighter CDR3 length spans than those of controls.

Germline V CDR1 and CDR2: SEHNR, FQNEAQ (reference sequence). The CDR3 totals 12 residues. The V end was cut by 4 bases, the J end by 0 bases, with 4 bases between. Turning to this clone: What it binds is not known.

The assay, immunoSEQ v3.0, was run at survey level. Profiling relied on immunoSEQ multiplex PCR, and the TCRdb table lists in-frame clones only, not all of them. The sample holds around 25,000 clones, 90% to 95% seen once. The sequencing used unsorted PBMCs, collected roughly 5.1 years after starting antiretroviral therapy. The rearrangement uses TRBV7-9 and TRBJ2-7; no clear D. The receptor was isolated from a woman between 50 and 59 years old with HIV. The CDR3 sequence: CASSSSSYEQYF. DNA of the CDR3: TGTGCCAGCAGCTCCTCCTCCTACGAGCAGTACTTC.